This T cell receptor beta chain was captured by sequencing in a study of identical twins. All donors were healthy, and all were Caucasian. A universal primer site was added by template switching, and unique molecular identifiers were carried by the cDNA. TCRdb re-derived calls from the 5' RACE reads in MiXCR, one entry per CDR3 protein. The repertoire holds roughly 480,000 distinct CDR3 sequences, with approximately 25% as singletons. The ends were cut back, 7 bases at V and 0 bases at J, with 14 bases in the middle. Germline assignment: CDR1 ENHRY and CDR2 SYGVKD. The CDR3 length is 15 residues. The same specimen was also included in a second study, on T cells expressing NK-cell markers. That source reports: Topping the CD3+CD56-NKG2C+ fraction as well were these clonotypes, in a handful of donors.

The TCR comes from a woman between 18 and 29 years old in good health. The specimen sequenced was CD4+ T cells sorted from blood. The rearrangement joins TRBV10-3 to TRBJ2-3; D ambiguous. The CDR3 loop is CAINKDGPSTDTQYF. The CDR3 nucleotides read TGTGCCATCAATAAGGACGGACCTAGCACAGATACGCAGTATTTT.